The TCR beta chain under discussion was sequenced for a study of T cells in Graves' hyperthyroidism and ophthalmopathy. General study points: Most thyroid clonotypes with frequency above 0.001 were detected in blood.

J lost 7 bases, V lost 6 bases, and 11 bases had no gene match. The germline V gene encodes CDR1 DFQATT and CDR2 SNEGSKA (reference sequence). The CDR3 has 13 amino acids. It was RNA transcripts that yielded the amplified TCR beta CDR3 regions. Researchers ran a first-round RT-PCR on the TCR CDR3 using the HTBI primer set. TCRdb re-analysed the multiplex PCR reads in MiXCR, keeping a single row per CDR3 protein. The table shows roughly 740,000 distinct CDR3 sequences, with 16% occurring only once. This clonotype was detected ten times or more. Its antigen is undetermined. Disease duration under 2 months; hyperthyroidism patients were aged 18 to 65. The study excluded patients with uncontrolled infection, other autoimmune disease, pregnancy or lactation. Fresh peripheral blood, 10 ml, yielded the PBMCs.

The chain recombines TRBV20-1 with TRBJ1-1; 7 nucleotides agree with TRBD1. This receptor was identified in a man aged 18 to 30 with Graves' hyperthyroidism. Sequencing was performed on blood. The CDR3 nucleotides read TGCAGTGCAGGGGGCCAGGAGTCCGATGAAGCTTTCTTT. Amino acid sequence: CSAGGQESDEAFF.